The 16 T cell receptor beta chains below come from one sample, sequenced in a study of shared clonotypes between healthy human individuals. The assay was immunoSEQ multiplex PCR, and TCRdb's table has in-frame clones only and misses some. The repertoire holds a few million clones, with 90% to 96% as singletons. The sequencing input was naive CD4+ T cells sorted from blood. Described subset: CD45RA+ positively selected. All receptors derive from a man younger than 35 in good health.

The chain is built from TRBV4-1 and TRBJ1-5, with 8 bases matching TRBD1. With V trimmed by 4 bases and J by 3 bases, 11 bases remained unmatched. Per the germline V gene, CDR1 is MGHRA and CDR2 is YSYEKL. The CDR3 has 17 amino acids. The CDR3 bases are TGCGCCAGCAGCCTTGGACAGGGCCGGCTTGACAATCAGCCCCAGCATTTT. It translates to CASSLGQGRLDNQPQHF.

A few counts support this clone. The rearrangement links TRBV4-2 to TRBJ1-6, with 11 bases lining up with TRBD1. This CDR3 has 15 residues. The V gene end was trimmed by 0 bases and the J gene end by 10 bases; junction bases not matched to a gene: 2. Germline V gene sequence: CDR1 LGHNA, CDR2 YNFKEQ. The DNA of the CDR3 is TGTGCCAGCAGCCAAGACCGGGACAGGGGGTCACCCCTCCACTTT. It translates to CASSQDRDRGSPLHF.

V usage is TRBV18 and J usage is TRBJ1-3; no firm D call. The CDR3 length is 16 residues. Per germline, CDR1 KGHSH and CDR2 LQKENI. The V end was cut by 2 bases, the J end by 0 bases, with 11 bases between. Here the CDR3 reads CASSPGAGPSGNTIYF. CDR3 bases: TGTGCCAGCTCACCAGGAGCTGGCCCCTCTGGAAACACCATATATTTT.

This clone is a singleton in its sample. The chain is built from TRBV6-5 and TRBJ2-5; no reliable D call. The germline CDR1 and CDR2 sequences are MNHEY and SVGAGI. CDR3 length: 13 amino acids. The ends were cut back, 5 bases at V and 2 bases at J, with 9 bases in the middle. The CDR3 sequence is CASSGLSQETQYF. CDR3 DNA: TGTGCCAGCAGTGGGTTGTCACAAGAGACCCAGTACTTC.

The chain joins TRBV29-1 to TRBJ2-7; TRBD1 aligns across 8 bases. The CDR3 has 15 residues. Germline V CDR1 and CDR2: SQVTM, ANQGSEA. V lost 0 bases to trimming and J lost 2 bases; unmatched junction nucleotides: 6. The CDR3 here is CSVEDRDRGPYEQYF. CDR3 bases: TGCAGCGTTGAAGATCGAGACAGGGGCCCCTACGAGCAGTACTTC.

The chain employs TRBV19 and TRBJ2-7; tentatively, D is TRBD1 (5 bases). V lost 3 bases and J 3 bases, leaving 12 bases between the germline ends. Germline loops: CDR1 LNHDA, CDR2 SQIVND (reference sequence). The CDR3 length is 14 residues. This chain's CDR3 is CASSIQGKGYEQYF. The CDR3 DNA follows: TGTGCCAGTAGTATTCAGGGCAAGGGCTACGAGCAGTACTTC.

V usage is TRBV5-4 and J usage is TRBJ2-5; tentative D call: TRBD2 (6 bases). The V gene's germline CDR1 is SGHNT and CDR2 YYREEE (reference sequence). V shed 6 bases and J shed 1 base, with 10 bases lying between them. There are 13 residues in the CDR3. The CDR3 nucleotides read TGTGCCAGCAAACCGGGACTCCAAGAGACCCAGTACTTC. Translating it yields CASKPGLQETQYF. The full variable domain, with the rest looked up from reference TRBV5-4 and TRBJ2-5, is ETGVTQSPTHLIKTRGQQVTLRCSSQSGHNTVSWYQQALGQGPQFIFQYYREEENGRGNFPPRFSGLQFPNYSSELNVNALELDDSALYLCASKPGLQETQYFGPGTRLLVL.

As DNA, the CDR3 is TGTGCCTGGAGCCCCGTGACAGGGAAAGGCACAGATACGCAGTATTTT. Protein sequence: CAWSPVTGKGTDTQYF. The rearrangement uses TRBV30 and TRBJ2-3; 7 bases are a match to TRBD1. Unmatched junction bases numbered 10, after V lost 3 bases and J lost 1 base. CDR3 length equals 16 residues. Looked up from germline, CDR1 is GTSNPN and CDR2 is SVGIG (reference sequence).

V usage is TRBV7-8 and J usage is TRBJ2-7; D gene unclear. The CDR3 consists of 13 residues. V lost 3 bases, J lost 0 bases, and 6 bases lay in between. The germline V gene has CDR1 SGHVS and CDR2 FQNEAQ. Here the CDR3 reads CASSLKPSYEQYF. As DNA, the CDR3 is TGTGCCAGCAGCTTGAAACCCTCCTACGAGCAGTACTTC. The full variable domain, its missing parts supplied by reference TRBV7-8 and TRBJ2-7, is GAGVSQSPRYKVAKRGQDVALRCDPISGHVSLFWYQQALGQGPEFLTYFQNEAQLDKSGLPSDRFFAERPEGSVSTLKIQRTQQEDSAVYLCASSLKPSYEQYFGPGTRLTVT.

This clone was seen a single time. The V call is TRBV10-1, the J call TRBJ2-1, with D perhaps matching TRBD2 (5 bases). The CDR3 runs 17 residues. Germline lookup yields CDR1 WNHNN and CDR2 SYGVQD (reference sequence). V gave up 0 bases and J gave up 0 bases, with 12 bases separating them. DNA of the CDR3: TGCGCCAGCAGTGAGTCGGCTAGCACTAGCTCCTACAATGAGCAGTTCTTC. Its protein product is CASSESASTSSYNEQFF.

This clone was observed a single time. The chain has TRBV29-1 and TRBJ2-3; no reliable D call. The CDR3 runs to 14 residues. Germline V gene lookup returns CDR1 SQVTM and CDR2 ANQGSEA. V gave up 6 bases and J gave up 0 bases, with 13 bases separating them. In DNA form, the CDR3 reads TGCAGCGTGCTTAGCCCCTCTAGCACAGATACGCAGTATTTT. It codes for CSVLSPSSTDTQYF.

The chain links TRBV5-1 to TRBJ2-6; D may be TRBD1 or TRBD2 (5 bases each). The CDR3 length is 17 residues. The V gene lost 0 bases and the J gene lost 0 bases, with 10 bases spanning the gap. Germline V gene lookup returns CDR1 SGHRS and CDR2 YFSETQ. CDR3 amino acids: CASSLAIGTSGANVLTF. DNA of the CDR3: TGCGCCAGCAGCTTGGCCATAGGGACCTCTGGGGCCAACGTCCTGACTTTC.

CDR3 nucleotides: TGTGCCAGCAGTGAATTGTCCGCCGGGAACACTGAAGCTTTCTTT. Its protein is CASSELSAGNTEAFF. The genes are TRBV6-1 and TRBJ1-1; D not resolved. Germline CDR1 is MNHNS and CDR2 is SASEGT. The CDR3 covers 15 residues. The V end lost 2 bases, the J end lost 1 base, and 11 bases lay between the germline ends.

The chain uses TRBV7-9 and TRBJ1-1, with D possibly being TRBD1 (5 bases). The length of the CDR3 is 15 residues. Trimming removed 5 bases at V and 0 bases at J, with 13 bases between. CDR1 SEHNR and CDR2 FQNEAQ come from the germline V gene (reference sequence). DNA of the CDR3: TGTGCCAGCAGCCTAAACACAGGAATGAACACTGAAGCTTTCTTT. It specifies CASSLNTGMNTEAFF.

The V gene is TRBV6-5, the J gene TRBJ1-6; TRBD1 agrees at 7 bases. Germline CDR1 reads MNHEY; CDR2 reads SVGAGI. The CDR3 is 14 amino acids. Trimming cost V 6 bases and J 7 bases; bases outside gene matches: 6. CDR3 bases: TGTGCCAGCAGAAGGGGGCCCTCGAATTCACCCCTCCACTTT. It specifies CASRRGPSNSPLHF.

The rearrangement links TRBV11-2 to TRBJ2-5, with D perhaps TRBD2 (5 bases). The CDR3 is made up of 14 amino acids. Trimming took 0 bases from V and 4 from J, leaving 9 bases between them. CDR1 and CDR2 from the germline V gene are SGHAT and FQNNGV. CDR3 nucleotides: TGTGCCAGCAGCTTAGATGTAGGACTAGAGACCCAGTACTTC. Its translation is CASSLDVGLETQYF. Full variable domain (missing parts from reference TRBV11-2 and TRBJ2-5): EAGVAQSPRYKIIEKRQSVAFWCNPISGHATLYWYQQILGQGPKLLIQFQNNGVVDDSQLPKDRFSAERLKGVDSTLKIQPAKLEDSAVYLCASSLDVGLETQYFGPGTRLLVL.